Below, 24 T cell receptor beta chains from the same sample are listed, as sequenced in a study of cytomegalovirus exposure and HLA in healthy donors. PCR used 60 Vbeta primers and 13 Jbeta primers. Here immunoSEQ multiplex PCR was the method, and the copy in TCRdb shows in-frame clones only, minus some. The data show approximately 150,000 clones, with 55% to 75% seen just once and around 7.1% held by the top ten. Material: PBMCs. These TCRs come from an older woman in good health and CMV-seropositive.

This chain uses TRBV28 with TRBJ1-5; D possibly corresponds to TRBD1 (5 bases). V was cut by 2 bases and J by 6 bases, with 8 bases left in between. Germline V gives CDR1 MDHEN, CDR2 SYDVKM. The CDR3 runs 13 residues. CDR3 nucleotide sequence: TGTGCCAGCAGTTTAGGGGGGGTTCAGCCCCAGCATTTT. Its translation: CASSLGGVQPQHF.

In its sample, this clone was seen once. The chain couples TRBV5-1 to TRBJ1-4; 9 bases fit TRBD1. V shed 4 bases, J shed 7 bases, and the junction held 8 bases outside the gene matches. CDR1 and CDR2 (germline): SGHRS, YFSETQ. The length of the CDR3 is 15 residues. In nucleotides, the CDR3 is TGCGCCAGCAGCCAACAGGGGGCGCTGGCTGAAAAACTGTTTTTT. Translation gives CASSQQGALAEKLFF.

This chain joins TRBV12-5 and TRBJ2-2; tentatively, D is TRBD2 (5 bases). The germline gives CDR1 LGHNT, CDR2 FRNRAP. Trimming left V 6 bases short and J 5 bases short, with 16 bases between. This CDR3 contains 15 residues. CDR3 sequence: CASGTGVHGTGELFF. The CDR3 nucleotides read TGTGCTAGTGGAACCGGGGTCCATGGGACCGGGGAGCTGTTTTTT.

The chain couples TRBV28 to TRBJ2-5, with a possible D match to TRBD2 (5 bases). This CDR3 has 16 amino acids. V lost 6 bases to trimming and J lost 2 bases, with 19 bases between them. Germline V gene lookup returns CDR1 MDHEN and CDR2 SYDVKM. CDR3 in amino acids: CASSPSPRAGQETQYF. The DNA for the CDR3 is TGTGCCAGCAGCCCCTCTCCGCGGGCAGGTCAAGAGACCCAGTACTTC.

CDR3 in amino acids: CASSLKWEPGNEQFF. DNA for the CDR3: TGTGCCAGCAGCTTAAAATGGGAGCCGGGCAATGAGCAGTTCTTC. The chain couples TRBV7-9 to TRBJ2-1; TRBD2 is a possible D gene (5 bases). Germline lookup yields CDR1 SEHNR and CDR2 FQNEAQ (reference sequence). Between the trimmed V and J ends, which lost 2 bases and 6 bases, there was a span of 14 bases. The CDR3 sequence is 15 residues long.

This clone was observed a handful of times. CDR3 loop: CASSLAGVGGYYGYTF. CDR3 nucleotides: TGTGCCAGCAGCTTGGCCGGTGTAGGGGGCTACTATGGCTACACCTTC. The chain carries TRBV5-5 and TRBJ1-2, with 7 bases lining up with TRBD1. The germline V gene encodes CDR1 SGHKS and CDR2 YYEKEE (reference sequence). With V trimmed by 0 bases and J by 3 bases, 8 bases remained unmatched. This CDR3 has 16 residues.

The J gene is TRBJ2-5, the V gene TRBV2; D is possibly TRBD1 (6 bases). The CDR3 has 14 residues. The germline V gene encodes CDR1 SNHLY and CDR2 FYNNEI. Trimming took 8 bases from V and 5 from J, leaving 18 bases between them. The chain's CDR3 is CASQQGTRAETQYF. CDR3 coding DNA: TGTGCCAGCCAACAGGGTACTAGAGCCGAGACCCAGTACTTC.

This chain joins TRBV30 and TRBJ2-5, with 7 bases lining up with TRBD2. J was trimmed by 5 bases and V by 2 bases; bases with no gene match: 8. Germline V gene lookup returns CDR1 GTSNPN and CDR2 SVGIG (reference sequence). The CDR3 spans 14 residues. Written as DNA, the CDR3 is TGTGCCTGGAGTCTCGGGACTATCGAGGAGACCCAGTACTTC. It encodes CAWSLGTIEETQYF.

The rearrangement links TRBV29-1 to TRBJ2-7, with D possibly matching TRBD2 (5 bases). Germline assignment: CDR1 SQVTM and CDR2 ANQGSEA. The CDR3 is made up of 12 amino acids. The V and J ends lost 3 bases and 7 bases respectively, with 13 bases between them. The CDR3 DNA is TGCAGCGTTGATGGCGGACCGGGGGAGCAGTACTTC. It encodes CSVDGGPGEQYF.

This clone has more than one count but fewer than ten. The rearrangement joins TRBV5-1 to TRBJ1-2; the match to TRBD1 covers 10 bases. V dropped 4 bases and J dropped 7; count of bases not matched to a gene: 13. In germline, CDR1 is SGHRS, CDR2 YFSETQ. The CDR3 runs to 16 residues. CDR3 sequence: CASSLGRDRGSSGYTF. CDR3 DNA: TGCGCCAGCAGCCTGGGCCGGGACAGGGGATCAAGTGGCTACACCTTC.

The chain recombines TRBV29-1 with TRBJ2-1, with 8 bases lining up with TRBD1. The CDR3 totals 12 residues. Germline lookup yields CDR1 SQVTM and CDR2 ANQGSEA. V was pared by 6 bases and J by 6 bases, with 4 bases of the junction left unmatched. CDR3 loop: CSVVTGVNEQFF. The CDR3 nucleotides read TGCAGCGTGGTGACAGGGGTCAATGAGCAGTTCTTC.

About this clone: In the same sample, other DNA sequences code for this CDR3. CDR3 amino acids: CASSPGTGTDTQYF. The CDR3 nucleotides are TGTGCCAGCAGCCCTGGGACAGGGACAGATACGCAGTATTTT. The V call is TRBV7-6, the J call TRBJ2-3, with TRBD1 matching over 9 bases. The J segment lost 3 bases and the V segment lost 5 bases, leaving 3 bases of the junction unmatched. The CDR3 is 14 amino acids. Germline CDR1 and CDR2: SGHVS and FNYEAQ.

The rearrangement joins TRBV28 to TRBJ2-5; TRBD2 aligns across 9 bases. CDR1 is MDHEN, CDR2 SYDVKM, per germline. This CDR3 region has 16 residues. The V segment lost 3 bases and the J segment 2 bases; nucleotides outside the gene matches: 7. CDR3 loop: CASSLGIAGVQETQYF. In nucleotides, the CDR3 is TGTGCCAGCAGTTTGGGAATAGCGGGAGTTCAAGAGACCCAGTACTTC.

The V call is TRBV30, the J call TRBJ1-1; TRBD1 might be the D (5 bases). The germline V and J ends were trimmed by 1 base and 3 bases, with 9 bases remaining between them. This CDR3 spans 13 amino acids. From germline, CDR1 is GTSNPN and CDR2 SVGIG (reference sequence). The DNA for the CDR3 is TGTGCCTGGAGTGACGGAGGGGACACTGAAGCTTTCTTT. This gives the protein CAWSDGGDTEAFF. Full variable domain (outside the CDR3, taken from reference TRBV30 and TRBJ1-1): SQTIHQWPATLVQPVGSPLSLECTVEGTSNPNLYWYRQAAGRGLQLLFYSVGIGQISSEVPQNLSASRPQDRQFILSSKKLLLSDSGFYLCAWSDGGDTEAFFGQGTRLTVV.

V and J are TRBV7-2 and TRBJ1-1; D uncertain. The V gene's germline CDR1 is SGHTA and CDR2 FQGNSA. V lost 3 bases to trimming and J lost 5 bases, with 10 bases between them. The CDR3 totals 13 residues. The CDR3 DNA sequence: TGTGCCAGCAGCTTCGGCATGAGGACTGAAGCTTTCTTT. Translation: CASSFGMRTEAFF.

J is TRBJ2-7 and V is TRBV29-1; D gene uncertain. The CDR3 extends over 11 amino acids. The germline gives CDR1 SQVTM, CDR2 ANQGSEA. Trimming removed 7 bases from V and 3 bases from J, with 10 bases in between. Written as DNA, the CDR3 is TGCAGCGCCGTAACAAGCTACGAGCAGTACTTC. This gives the protein CSAVTSYEQYF.

This clone was observed a handful of times. This chain uses TRBV27 with TRBJ1-1, with unresolved D. The CDR3 runs 14 residues. Germline loops: CDR1 MNHEY, CDR2 SMNVEV (reference sequence). V was shortened by 5 bases and J by 2 bases, with 12 bases between the two germline ends. The chain's CDR3 is CASSADNVNTEAFF. CDR3 bases: TGTGCCAGCAGTGCCGACAACGTCAACACTGAAGCTTTCTTT.

The chain recombines TRBV4-1 with TRBJ2-1; a weak D match, TRBD2 (5 bases). Germline V CDR1 and CDR2: MGHRA, YSYEKL. This CDR3 has 18 residues. V dropped 1 base and J dropped 0 bases, with 16 bases sitting between them. CDR3 residues: CASSQAWAATSSYNEQFF. CDR3 bases: TGCGCCAGCAGCCAAGCTTGGGCGGCTACTAGCTCCTACAATGAGCAGTTCTTC.

The gene calls are TRBV5-1 and TRBJ2-3, with 8 bases fitting TRBD2. The CDR3 sequence is 13 residues long. CDR1 is SGHRS and CDR2 is YFSETQ in the germline V gene. Trimming at V came to 5 bases and at J to 3 bases, leaving 2 bases not matched to a gene. CDR3 residues: CASRSGRTDTQYF. Written as DNA, the CDR3 is TGCGCCAGCAGGAGCGGGAGAACAGATACGCAGTATTTT.

The DNA for the CDR3 is TGTGCCAGCAGCCAGGTTAGTCGGCTGAGGACTGAAGCTTTCTTT. The encoded protein is CASSQVSRLRTEAFF. The chain has TRBV4-2 and TRBJ1-1, with D uncertain. The V gene lost 3 bases and the J gene lost 5 bases, with 16 bases spanning the gap. Per germline, CDR1 LGHNA and CDR2 YNFKEQ. The CDR3 loop spans 15 amino acids.

This clone was counted between two and nine times. This sequence joins TRBV19 and TRBJ1-1; 7 bases match TRBD1. The length of the CDR3 is 11 residues. The junction had 3 bases not matched to a gene; V was cut back by 9 bases and J by 5 bases. CDR1 is LNHDA, CDR2 SQIVND, per germline (reference sequence). The CDR3 DNA is TGTGCCAGCTTCAGGGGGACTGAAGCTTTCTTT. This codes for CASFRGTEAFF.

This clone came up a few times. The chain has TRBV28 and TRBJ2-3, with 9 nucleotides matching TRBD1. Germline V gene data show CDR1 as MDHEN and CDR2 as SYDVKM. The CDR3 is 15 residues long. V lost 3 bases, J lost 5 bases, and 6 bases stayed unmatched. In nucleotides, the CDR3 is TGTGCCAGCAGTTTTCCGGGACAGGGTGGAGATACGCAGTATTTT. This encodes CASSFPGQGGDTQYF. Together with reference TRBV28 and TRBJ2-3, the CDR3 gives the full variable domain: DVKVTQSSRYLVKRTGEKVFLECVQDMDHENMFWYRQDPGLGLRLIYFSYDVKMKEKGDIPEGYSVSREKKERFSLILESASTNQTSMYLCASSFPGQGGDTQYFGPGTRLTVL.

The genes are TRBV7-8 and TRBJ2-7; D is unclear. The germline gives CDR1 SGHVS, CDR2 FQNEAQ. Trimming took off 4 bases at V and 0 bases at J, with 13 bases between the two ends. The CDR3 is 15 amino acids. In DNA, the CDR3 is TGTGCCAGCAGCTCACCCCTAGATAGCTCCTACGAGCAGTACTTC. Translation: CASSSPLDSSYEQYF.

J is TRBJ2-1 and V is TRBV5-1; TRBD2 matches 10 bases. Trimming took 4 bases from V and 4 from J; bases not matched to a gene: 5. The CDR3 is made up of 15 amino acids. Germline V gene lookup returns CDR1 SGHRS and CDR2 YFSETQ. Written as DNA, the CDR3 is TGCGCCAGCAGCGAAGGGACTAGCGAATACAATGAGCAGTTCTTC. It is translated as CASSEGTSEYNEQFF.